The 28 T cell receptor beta chains below come from one sample, sequenced in a study of response to subunit inactivated influenza vaccine. One entry per CDR3 protein results from TCRdb running MiXCR on the RT-PCR reads. The sample records fewer than 250,000 distinct CDR3 sequences, 14% being singletons. This specimen was CD8+ T cells sorted from PBMCs, taken more than 4 days after vaccination. These receptors were obtained from a man aged 50 to 60 who received an inactivated influenza vaccine.

This chain joins TRBV27 and TRBJ1-4; D is unclear. The germline V gene encodes CDR1 MNHEY and CDR2 SMNVEV (reference sequence). The CDR3 spans 16 residues. Trimming took 7 bases from V and 2 from J, leaving 17 bases between them. CDR3 nucleotide sequence: TGTGCCAGCAAAGTGGGCCACCTTGCCACTAATGAAAAACTGTTTTTT. It specifies CASKVGHLATNEKLFF.

This clonotype has more than one count but fewer than ten. The V and J genes are TRBV4-2 and TRBJ2-1; 12 nucleotides match TRBD2. The CDR3 is made up of 23 amino acids. The germline gives CDR1 LGHNA, CDR2 YNFKEQ. The V and J ends lost 4 bases and 4 bases, in that order; junction bases with no gene match: 26. The DNA for the CDR3 is TGTGCCAGCAGCCCGTATTACCACAGGGAAGGGGGACGGACTAGCGGGGAATACAATGAGCAGTTCTTC. This translates into CASSPYYHREGGRTSGEYNEQFF.

This clonotype turned up a few times. The rearrangement links TRBV4-3 to TRBJ2-3; D remains unclear. V lost 0 bases, J lost 3 bases, and 10 bases lay in between. The germline V gene has CDR1 LGHNA and CDR2 YSLEER. CDR3 length: 15 amino acids. Here the CDR3 DNA reads TGCGCCAGCAGCCAAGATACAACTGCGACAGATACGCAGTATTTT. Protein product: CASSQDTTATDTQYF.

The chain couples TRBV27 to TRBJ2-1; TRBD1 or TRBD2 may be the D gene (5 bases each). Trimming removed 6 bases from V and 4 bases from J, with 19 bases in between. The germline CDR1 and CDR2 sequences are MNHEY and SMNVEV (reference sequence). The CDR3 is made up of 16 amino acids. DNA of the CDR3: TGTGCCAGCAGCGTAGTGGCTACAGGCGGGTACAATGAGCAGTTCTTC. As protein: CASSVVATGGYNEQFF.

This clonotype was seen only a few times. J is TRBJ2-1 and V is TRBV20-1, with TRBD2 matching over 13 bases. V lost 1 base to trimming and J lost 7 bases; unmatched junction nucleotides: 4. Germline V gene data show CDR1 as DFQATT and CDR2 as SNEGSKA (reference sequence). The CDR3 is 15 amino acids. The CDR3 DNA sequence: TGCAGTGCTAGAGGACTAGCGGGAGGCCGGAATGAGCAGTTCTTC. Its translation: CSARGLAGGRNEQFF.

This clonotype showed up just a few times. The J gene is TRBJ2-1, the V gene TRBV6-1; 10 bases line up with TRBD2. Trimming cost V 6 bases and J 5 bases; bases outside gene matches: 7. This CDR3 comprises 15 residues. CDR1 MNHNS and CDR2 SASEGT come from the germline V gene. DNA for the CDR3: TGTGCCAGCAGACAAGCGGGGGGGGTTAACAATGAGCAGTTCTTC. It codes for CASRQAGGVNNEQFF.

The CDR3 DNA reads TGTGCCAGCAGCTTAGAAGGGCTCGAGCAGTACTTC. As protein: CASSLEGLEQYF. The chain carries TRBV7-8 and TRBJ2-7; the D is unclear. Per germline, CDR1 SGHVS and CDR2 FQNEAQ. This CDR3 region has 12 residues. The ends were cut back, 1 base at V and 6 bases at J, with 7 bases in the middle.

The CDR3 region has the DNA TGTGCCAGCAGAAGTCGGGGAAATCAGCCCCAGCATTTT. Its protein product is CASRSRGNQPQHF. The chain employs TRBV16 and TRBJ1-5, with D unclear. CDR1 is KGHSY and CDR2 is FQNENV in the germline V gene. There are 13 residues in the CDR3. V was pared by 6 bases and J by 4 bases, with 10 bases between.

The chain carries TRBV9 and TRBJ2-7; the D gene could be TRBD1 or TRBD2 (6 bases each). Germline V lookup: CDR1 SGDLS, CDR2 YYNGEE. CDR3 size: 15 residues. V lost 0 bases and J 2 bases, leaving 12 bases between the germline ends. CDR3 residues: CASSVEGGSTYEQYF. The CDR3 DNA follows: TGTGCCAGCAGCGTAGAGGGGGGATCCACCTACGAGCAGTACTTC.

Remarks on this clonotype: With a much larger clone just one base away, this may be a read error. Here the CDR3 reads CASSGADRGLVELFF. In DNA form, the CDR3 reads TGTGCCAGCAGCGGCGCGGACAGGGGTCTCGTGGAGCTGTTTTTT. The V and J genes are TRBV9 and TRBJ2-2, with TRBD1 identical over 9 bases. Per germline, CDR1 SGDLS and CDR2 YYNGEE. The CDR3 consists of 15 residues. V lost 3 bases, J lost 10 bases, and 10 bases stayed unmatched.

This clonotype was found many times. The chain couples TRBV10-3 to TRBJ1-5; D unclear. Germline CDR1 and CDR2: ENHRY and SYGVKD. The V gene lost 4 bases and the J gene lost 4 bases, with 5 bases spanning the gap. This CDR3 is built from 12 residues. CDR3 in amino acids: CAISGVNQPQHF. The CDR3 DNA reads TGTGCCATCAGTGGGGTAAATCAGCCCCAGCATTTT.

This clonotype was seen only a few times. This rearrangement joins TRBV6-2 or TRBV6-3 to TRBJ2-1; 10 bases align to TRBD2. This CDR3 comprises 21 residues. Looked up from germline, CDR1 is MNHEY and CDR2 is SVGEGT. V gave up 5 bases and J gave up 5 bases; unmatched junction bases: 24. CDR3 in DNA: TGTGCCAGCAGTCCAGGGACATGGGGGCGGACTAGCGGCCGGGGGCACAATGAGCAGTTCTTC. Its protein product is CASSPGTWGRTSGRGHNEQFF.

There are a few counts of this clonotype. The chain combines TRBV28 with TRBJ2-7, with D possibly being TRBD1 or TRBD2 (6 bases each). Deletions cut 3 bases from V and 0 bases from J, with 18 bases between. CDR1 is MDHEN and CDR2 is SYDVKM in the germline V gene. The CDR3 runs 17 residues. The CDR3 is CASSFLWAGQNSYEQYF. The CDR3 DNA follows: TGTGCCAGCAGTTTTCTTTGGGCGGGACAAAACTCCTACGAGCAGTACTTC.

This chain joins TRBV11-2 and TRBJ2-1, with a tentative D call TRBD1 (5 bases). Deletions cut 5 bases from V and 9 bases from J, with 11 bases between. The CDR3 has 12 residues. Germline V CDR1 and CDR2: SGHAT, FQNNGV. The CDR3 sequence is CASSPWGGEQFF. CDR3 in DNA: TGTGCCAGCAGCCCTTGGGGCGGTGAGCAGTTCTTC.

This clonotype was found a few times. The chain couples TRBV7-2 to TRBJ2-7, with 7 bases lining up with TRBD2. V gave up 10 bases and J gave up 3 bases; unmatched junction bases: 9. The length of the CDR3 is 13 residues. From germline, CDR1 is SGHTA and CDR2 FQGNSA. In DNA, the CDR3 is TGTGCCATATCGGAAGCGGGAAACTACGAGCAGTACTTC. It encodes CAISEAGNYEQYF.

This clonotype was seen ten or more times. The chain employs TRBV20-1 and TRBJ1-2; the match to TRBD1 covers 10 bases. Germline CDR1 DFQATT, CDR2 SNEGSKA (reference sequence). The CDR3 consists of 14 residues. V shed 4 bases and J 7 bases; nucleotides not matched to a gene: 9. Here the CDR3 DNA reads TGCAGTGCTAAAGACAGGGGGCAAGATAGTGGCTACACCTTC. This translates into CSAKDRGQDSGYTF.

This clonotype was observed at least ten times. The V call is TRBV6-5, the J call TRBJ2-5; 11 bases fit TRBD2. V gave up 0 bases and J gave up 4 bases; unmatched junction bases: 4. CDR1 and CDR2 (germline): MNHEY, SVGAGI. The CDR3 length is 16 residues. The CDR3 region is CASSYSASGRPETQYF. CDR3 bases: TGTGCCAGCAGTTACTCGGCTAGCGGGAGGCCAGAGACCCAGTACTTC.

This clonotype was observed a handful of times. J is TRBJ2-7 and V is TRBV5-1; weak D call: TRBD2 (5 bases). Germline values: CDR1 SGHRS, CDR2 YFSETQ. The CDR3 has 15 amino acids. V lost 1 base to trimming and J lost 1 base, with 12 bases between them. The CDR3 DNA follows: TGCGCCAGCAGCTTGTGGGTCGGGAATTCCTACGAGCAGTACTTC. Translated, it gives CASSLWVGNSYEQYF.

This chain uses TRBV7-2 with TRBJ2-1; D might be TRBD2 (6 bases). This CDR3 contains 14 residues. CDR1 and CDR2 from the germline V gene are SGHTA and FQGNSA. The V gene lost 5 bases and the J gene lost 6 bases, with 14 bases spanning the gap. For the CDR3, the DNA is TGTGCCAGCAGCGCTCGACTAGGTCGCAATGAGCAGTTCTTC. Encoded protein: CASSARLGRNEQFF.

The CDR3 sequence is CASRVTANEKLFF. For the CDR3, the DNA is TGTGCCAGCAGAGTTACCGCTAATGAAAAACTGTTTTTT. The chain employs TRBV7-9 and TRBJ1-4, with D unclear. Trimming stripped 6 bases from V and 3 bases from J, with 8 bases between. The length of the CDR3 is 13 residues. From germline, CDR1 is SEHNR and CDR2 FQNEAQ (reference sequence).

CDR3 sequence (DNA): TGTGCCAGCAACCCACAGGGTTCTGGGGCCAACGTCCTGACTTTC. It is translated as CASNPQGSGANVLTF. The chain employs TRBV6-1 and TRBJ2-6; a weak D match, TRBD1 (6 bases). Deletions cut 7 bases from V and 1 base from J, with 11 bases between. The CDR3 consists of 15 residues. The V gene's germline CDR1 is MNHNS and CDR2 SASEGT.

V usage is TRBV18 and J usage is TRBJ1-2; D gene unclear. V lost 3 bases, J lost 0 bases, and 11 bases lay in between. The germline gives CDR1 KGHSH, CDR2 LQKENI. The CDR3 sequence is 15 residues long. CDR3 region: CASSPGPPPNYGYTF. CDR3 bases: TGTGCCAGCTCACCGGGTCCACCTCCTAACTATGGCTACACCTTC.

This clonotype came up a few times. The V gene is TRBV14, the J gene TRBJ2-1; no clear D gene. The germline V gene encodes CDR1 SGHDN and CDR2 FVKESK. This CDR3 is built from 13 residues. Trimming shortened V by 3 bases and J by 4 bases, and 7 bases separated the two germline ends. The CDR3 region has the DNA TGTGCCAGCAGCCAGTTTAGTTACAATGAGCAGTTCTTC. It translates to CASSQFSYNEQFF.

V and J are TRBV27 and TRBJ2-3, with D possibly matching TRBD1 (8 bases). There are 15 residues in the CDR3. Per the germline V gene, CDR1 is MNHEY and CDR2 is SMNVEV (reference sequence). The ends were cut back, 8 bases at V and 6 bases at J, with 21 bases in the middle. The CDR3: CASRRTGNSGDTQYF. The CDR3 nucleotides are TGTGCCAGCCGCCGGACAGGGAATAGCGGGGATACGCAGTATTTT.

Remarks on this clonotype: A junction end diverges from the germline sequence, so it may reflect a read error. V and J are TRBV20-1 and TRBJ2-1; 8 positions match TRBD2. The CDR3 is 17 amino acids. Germline V gene data show CDR1 as DFQATT and CDR2 as SNEGSKA (reference sequence). The CDR3 sequence is CCARGFDGGALYNEQFF. For the CDR3, the DNA is TGCTGTGCTAGAGGGTTTGACGGGGGGGCTTTGTACAATGAGCAGTTCTTC.

This clonotype was picked up a small number of times. CDR3 loop: CASTPKTTNTGELFF. CDR3 sequence (DNA): TGTGCCAGCACTCCTAAGACCACGAACACCGGGGAGCTGTTTTTT. This chain links TRBV6-1 with TRBJ2-2; D gene ambiguous. The germline V gene has CDR1 MNHNS and CDR2 SASEGT. CDR3 length: 15 amino acids. Trimming shortened V by 7 bases and J by 0 bases, and 12 bases separated the two germline ends.

CDR3 nucleotide sequence: TGCGCCAGCACATCACAGGGGGACCCCTCCTACAATGAGCAGTTCTTC. It encodes CASTSQGDPSYNEQFF. The chain couples TRBV23-1 to TRBJ2-1, with 8 bases identical to TRBD1. TRBV23-1 is sorted into the ORF group, with uncertain function. Unmatched junction bases numbered 8, after V lost 7 bases and J lost 0 bases. The CDR3 has 16 residues.

For this clonotype: At one of its ends the junction is not consistent with the germline gene, which may arise from a read error. The rearrangement joins TRBV24-1 to TRBJ2-3; a weak D match, TRBD2 (6 bases). This CDR3 contains 16 residues. The germline CDR1 and CDR2 sequences are KGHDR and SFDVKD. The CDR3 loop reads CATSDQRVSSTDTQYF. The CDR3 nucleotides are TGTGCCACAAGTGATCAGCGGGTGTCGAGCACAGATACGCAGTATTTT.